This T cell receptor beta chain originates from a study of T cells after yellow fever vaccination (dated by TCRdb to about 2019). Regarding the complete study: The SMART-Seq v4 Ultra Low Input RNA kit was used to prepare libraries from fractions with low cell numbers. Two healthy male donors made up the cohort, one aged 18 to 30 years and the other aged 30 to 40 years. To track T-cell clones before and after primary and booster YFV17D yellow fever vaccination, bulk TCR alpha and beta repertoires were sequenced longitudinally. Blood was drawn at multiple timepoints before and after primary and secondary immunization, with bulk PBMC replicates and cell subsets isolated.

The CDR3 spans 18 residues, from the cysteine through the phenylalanine. The retained sequence is limited to the CDR3, 54 bases, with the frame set at the first base. From V the trimming removes 2 bases and from J it removes 8 bases, while the gene matches leave 18 bases of the junction unaccounted for. The germline V gene sets CDR1 to KGHSH and CDR2 to LQKENI. Explained via the paper, the treatment or condition label denotes: live attenuated yellow fever vaccine strain. At each blood-draw timepoint, two biological replicates of bulk PBMCs were obtained. A standard Ficoll-Paque protocol was used to isolate PBMCs from peripheral blood. TriZol was used to extract RNA from bulk PBMCs, from CD4 and CD8 fractions, and from dextramer-positive and dextramer-negative fractions. The listed sequencing device is Illumina NovaSeq 6000. TCR cDNA was synthesized by 5'RACE template switching, through which a universal primer site and unique molecular identifiers were introduced. cDNA synthesis was primed from both the TCR alpha and TCR beta constant segments. Library amplification used two PCR steps, and the second PCR step added sample barcodes and sequencing adapters. Sequencing of libraries was done on Illumina HiSeq 2500 (2x100 bp) or NovaSeq (2x150 bp). The authors' analysis ran thus. MIGEC handled demultiplexing of reads and collapsing into UMI consensus sequences, while MiXCR performed V(D)J alignment. Clonotypes responding to the vaccine were identified with edgeR on replicate PBMC samples, with the criteria of FDR below 0.01 and a log2 fold change above 5 up to day 15. Bulk clonotypes were assigned CD4 or CD8 identity according to which sequenced CD4 or CD8 repertoire held them at higher abundance. TCRdb took the public reads, trimmed them with fastp at Q25, ran MiXCR for clone calling and kept in-frame beta chains. Each CDR3 protein appears once, grouped with its most common genes and DNA. It is TCRdb's table, rather than the study itself, that gives the V and J calls and clone size. In this sample the table shows 350,000 to 550,000 distinct CDR3 sequences, around 20% of which occur a single time. The ten largest clones capture about 18% of the sample.

Study-wide conclusions, independent of this receptor: Compared with the primary T-cell response, the secondary T-cell response was weaker but faster, peaking on day 5 rather than day 15. Computational filtering was needed because FACS-sorted repertoires could contain abundant contaminating clonotypes from the bulk population. Because the study included only a couple of donors, the extent to which the findings can be generalized is limited. Most clones expanded after primary vaccination were re-detected after the booster (almost 97% of CD4 and roughly 85% of CD8), suggesting broad memory maintenance. A small share of clonotypes occurred in both CD4 and CD8 compartments, likely arising from convergent recombination.

This clonotype was recorded only once. Its antigen is unknown. The sample holds no much larger clone one base away, and base qualities are not on file. One read gives only weak evidence. Sequences were derived from PBMCs, sampled before the yellow fever booster vaccination. This sequence originates from a man younger than 30 who received the YFV17D yellow fever vaccine. This chain is built from TRBV18 and TRBJ1-3, with 7 middle bases fitting TRBD1. The CDR3 in this case is CASSPGPPRGPPGDTIYF. The nucleotides read TGTGCCAGCTCACCAGGGCCGCCAAGGGGGCCACCGGGCGACACCATATATTTT. Extended through the reference TRBV18 and TRBJ1-3 proteins, this CDR3 yields the full variable domain: NAGVMQNPRHLVRRRGQEARLRCSPMKGHSHVYWYRQLPEEGLKFMVYLQKENIIDESGMPKERFSAEFPKEGPSILRIQQVVRGDSAAYFCASSPGPPRGPPGDTIYFGEGSWLTVV.